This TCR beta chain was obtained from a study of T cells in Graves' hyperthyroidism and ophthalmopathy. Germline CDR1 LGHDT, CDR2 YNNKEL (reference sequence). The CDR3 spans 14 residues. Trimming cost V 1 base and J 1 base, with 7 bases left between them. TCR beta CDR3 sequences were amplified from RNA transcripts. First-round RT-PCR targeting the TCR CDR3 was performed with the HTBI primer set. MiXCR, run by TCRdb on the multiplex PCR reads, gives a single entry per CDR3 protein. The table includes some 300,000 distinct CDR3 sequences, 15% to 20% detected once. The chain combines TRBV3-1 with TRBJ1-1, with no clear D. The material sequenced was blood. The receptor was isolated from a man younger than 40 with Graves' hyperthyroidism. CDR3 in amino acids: CASSQGAGNTEAFF. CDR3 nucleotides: TGTGCCAGCAGCCAAGGCGCGGGGAACACTGAAGCTTTCTTT.